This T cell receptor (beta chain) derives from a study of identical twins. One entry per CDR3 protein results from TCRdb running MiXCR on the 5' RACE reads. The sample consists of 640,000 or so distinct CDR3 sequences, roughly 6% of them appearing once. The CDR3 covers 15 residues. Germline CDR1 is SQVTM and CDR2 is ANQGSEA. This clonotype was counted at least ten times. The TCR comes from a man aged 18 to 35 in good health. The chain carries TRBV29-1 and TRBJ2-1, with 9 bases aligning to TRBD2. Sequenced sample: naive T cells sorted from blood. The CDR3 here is CSLKGASGDYNEQFF. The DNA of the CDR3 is TGCAGTCTCAAGGGGGCTAGCGGGGATTACAATGAGCAGTTCTTC.